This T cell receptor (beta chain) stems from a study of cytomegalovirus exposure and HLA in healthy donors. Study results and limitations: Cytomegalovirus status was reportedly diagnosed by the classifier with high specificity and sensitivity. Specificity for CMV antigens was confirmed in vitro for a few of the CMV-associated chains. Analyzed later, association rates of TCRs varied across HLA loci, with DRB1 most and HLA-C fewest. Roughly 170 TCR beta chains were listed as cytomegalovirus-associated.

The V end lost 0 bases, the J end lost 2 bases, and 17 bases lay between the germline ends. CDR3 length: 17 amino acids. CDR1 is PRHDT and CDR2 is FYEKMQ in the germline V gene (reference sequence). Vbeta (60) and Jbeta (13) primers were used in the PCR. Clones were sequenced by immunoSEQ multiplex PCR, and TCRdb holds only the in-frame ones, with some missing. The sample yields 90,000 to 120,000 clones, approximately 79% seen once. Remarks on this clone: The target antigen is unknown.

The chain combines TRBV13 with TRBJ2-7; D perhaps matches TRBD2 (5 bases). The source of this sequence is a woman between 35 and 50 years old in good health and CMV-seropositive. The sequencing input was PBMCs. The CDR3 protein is CASSLGRTPLTTYEQYF. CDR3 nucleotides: TGTGCCAGCAGCTTAGGACGGACTCCCCTCACGACCTACGAGCAGTACTTC.